Listed below are T cell receptor beta chains from one sample, sequenced in a study of T cell responses to AZD1222 COVID-19 vaccine. The assay was immunoSEQ multiplex PCR, and TCRdb's table has in-frame clones only and misses some. The sample has more than 95,000 clones; less than 95% are singletons. This specimen consisted of peripheral blood, obtained on day 0 of MenACWY control vaccination. These receptors originate from an adult in good health. Both conserved end residues are part of each CDR3. A D gene is named only where the DNA matches it firmly. Clone size is not always given. Where it is, it says once, few, many or a class for expanded clones.

j_call clone_size v_call d_call cdr3_aa cdr3_nt
TRBJ2-1 once TRBV5-5 TRBD2 CASSLEPGTSGSSYNEQFF TGTGCCAGCAGCTTGGAACCCGGGACTAGCGGGAGCTCCTACAATGAGCAGTTCTTC
TRBJ2-1 . TRBV21-1 . CASSGFDRVHHEQFF TGTGCCAGCAGCGGTTTCGACAGGGTCCATCATGAGCAGTTCTTC
TRBJ2-6 . TRBV10-3 TRBD1 CAISPGQLTGANVLTF TGTGCCATCAGTCCGGGACAGCTCACTGGGGCCAACGTCCTGACTTTC
TRBJ1-1 . TRBV20-1 . CSASLGAREAFF TGCAGTGCTAGTTTGGGAGCGCGTGAAGCTTTCTTT
TRBJ2-1 . TRBV29-1 . CSVEEREPLEQFF TGCAGCGTTGAAGAAAGGGAGCCGCTTGAGCAGTTCTTC
TRBJ2-7 . TRBV7-8 . CASSAGPPYYEQYF TGTGCCAGCAGCGCCGGGCCCCCGTACTACGAGCAGTACTTC
TRBJ2-3 few TRBV19 TRBD1 CASRGPTGVLFTDTQYF TGTGCCAGTAGGGGCCCAACAGGGGTCCTTTTCACAGATACGCAGTATTTT
TRBJ2-1 . TRBV5-6 . CASSLGTVNEQFF TGTGCCAGCAGCTTGGGGACAGTCAATGAGCAGTTCTTC
TRBJ1-5 . TRBV4-2 . CASSQDQGQPQHF TGTGCCAGCAGCCAAGATCAGGGGCAGCCCCAGCATTTT
TRBJ2-7 once TRBV5-5 . CASSEATGNYEQYF TGTGCCAGCAGCGAAGCGACAGGAAACTACGAGCAGTACTTC
TRBJ2-3 . TRBV24-1 . CATSEPGLKGDTQYF TGTGCCACCAGTGAGCCAGGACTAAAGGGGGATACGCAGTATTTT
TRBJ2-3 few TRBV2 TRBD1 CASRRDRVPGTDTQYF TGTGCCAGCAGACGGGACAGGGTACCCGGCACAGATACGCAGTATTTT
TRBJ2-5 . TRBV27 . CASSLAGFGDFMDTQYF TGTGCCAGCAGTTTAGCCGGGTTTGGGGACTTTATGGATACCCAGTACTTC
TRBJ2-3 . TRBV5-1 TRBD1 CASERQGGTDTQYF TGCGCCAGCGAAAGACAGGGCGGCACAGATACGCAGTATTTT
TRBJ1-4 . TRBV27 TRBD1 CASSLRGGQTATNEKLFF TGTGCCAGCAGTTTACGAGGGGGACAGACCGCAACTAATGAAAAACTGTTTTTT
TRBJ1-1 . TRBV18 . CASSPPTGPSPEAFF TGTGCCAGCTCACCACCGACGGGGCCCTCCCCCGAAGCTTTCTTT
TRBJ2-4 . TRBV7-8 TRBD2 CASSHRLAGGLAKNIQYF TGTGCCAGCAGCCACCGACTAGCGGGGGGATTAGCCAAAAACATTCAGTACTTC
TRBJ1-3 . TRBV3-1/TRBV3-2 TRBD1 CASSSHRGPGNTIYF TGTGCCAGCAGCTCCCACAGGGGGCCTGGAAACACCATATATTTT
TRBJ2-2 . TRBV4-3 . CASSQFRGPTGELFF TGCGCCAGCAGCCAATTCAGGGGACCCACCGGGGAGCTGTTTTTT
TRBJ1-2 . TRBV2 TRBD1 CASSMTGVDGYTF TGTGCCAGCAGTATGACAGGGGTGGATGGCTACACCTTC
TRBJ2-4 . TRBV5-6 TRBD1 CASSYDRAKNIQYF TGTGCCAGCAGCTACGACAGGGCTAAAAACATTCAGTACTTC
TRBJ2-2 . TRBV15 . CATSREGVGELFF TGTGCCACCAGCAGAGAGGGGGTCGGGGAGCTGTTTTTT
TRBJ2-1 . TRBV2 TRBD2 CASSGGTSANEQFF TGTGCCAGCAGTGGAGGGACTAGCGCGAATGAGCAGTTCTTC
TRBJ1-2 . TRBV19 . CASSIDLVQGIYGYTF TGTGCCAGTAGTATAGATCTGGTACAGGGAATCTATGGCTACACCTTC
TRBJ2-1 once TRBV28 . CASSLSGVGSYNEQFF TGTGCCAGCAGTTTATCCGGTGTGGGCTCCTACAATGAGCAGTTCTTC
TRBJ2-2 . TRBV11-2 TRBD1 CASSHIIRTGVTGELFF TGTGCCAGCAGCCACATCATTAGGACAGGGGTAACCGGGGAGCTGTTTTTT
TRBJ2-2 . TRBV2 . CASKQEGVNTGELFF TGTGCCAGTAAACAGGAGGGAGTAAACACCGGGGAGCTGTTTTTT
TRBJ2-2 . TRBV6-5 . CASSYDRGLNTGELFF TGTGCCAGCAGTTACGACAGGGGACTAAACACCGGGGAGCTGTTTTTT
TRBJ1-1 . TRBV28 TRBD1 CASSLQDRVNTEAFF TGTGCCAGCAGTTTACAAGACAGGGTGAACACTGAAGCTTTCTTT
TRBJ2-1 . TRBV19 . CASTSTWGAYNEQFF TGTGCCAGTACCTCAACCTGGGGGGCTTACAATGAGCAGTTCTTC
TRBJ2-2 . TRBV7-2 TRBD2 CASSLDNLAGGTGELFF TGTGCCAGCAGCTTAGATAATCTAGCGGGGGGCACCGGGGAGCTGTTTTTT
TRBJ1-1 once TRBV10-3 TRBD1 CATIPGQGARNTEAFF TGTGCCACCATACCGGGACAGGGGGCGCGAAACACTGAAGCTTTCTTT
TRBJ1-1 few TRBV6-5 TRBD1 CASRTGQYTEAFF TGTGCCAGCAGGACGGGACAGTACACTGAAGCTTTCTTT
TRBJ1-4 . TRBV5-8 TRBD1 CASSLVGAGTGYEKLFF TGTGCCAGCAGCTTGGTTGGAGCCGGGACAGGTTATGAAAAACTGTTTTTT
TRBJ1-5 . TRBV7-6 . CASSLVGGSYQPQHF TGTGCCAGCAGCTTAGTTGGGGGTAGTTATCAGCCCCAGCATTTT
TRBJ2-5 . TRBV27 . CASSPGGQWETQYF TGTGCCAGCAGTCCCGGGGGGCAATGGGAGACCCAGTACTTC
TRBJ1-5 . TRBV7-8 . CASSLESGAVQPQHF TGTGCCAGCAGCTTAGAATCGGGAGCAGTTCAGCCCCAGCATTTT
TRBJ2-3 once TRBV12-5 . CASGLGYDTQYF TGTGCTAGTGGGCTTGGTTATGATACGCAGTATTTT
TRBJ1-1 . TRBV28 TRBD1 CASSAGQGAIRENTEAFF TGTGCCAGCAGTGCGGGACAGGGGGCGATCAGGGAAAACACTGAAGCTTTCTTT
TRBJ1-6 . TRBV5-1 . CASSLMAGALNSPLHF TGCGCCAGCAGCTTGATGGCTGGGGCGCTGAATTCACCCCTCCACTTT
TRBJ2-1 . TRBV4-3 TRBD1 CASSQDETGVLYNEQFF TGCGCCAGCAGCCAAGATGAAACAGGGGTTCTTTACAATGAGCAGTTCTTC
TRBJ1-2 . TRBV27 . CASRRRDGYGYTF TGTGCCAGCAGAAGAAGGGACGGCTATGGCTACACCTTC
TRBJ1-2 . TRBV14 . CASSQERSPGTGYTF TGTGCCAGCAGCCAAGAAAGGTCGCCAGGGACTGGCTACACCTTC
TRBJ1-1 . TRBV7-9 TRBD1 CASSLAGQGATEAFF TGTGCCAGCAGCTTAGCGGGACAGGGGGCCACTGAAGCTTTCTTT
TRBJ2-5 few TRBV18 TRBD2 CASSPLAGEETQYF TGTGCCAGCTCACCACTAGCGGGGGAAGAGACCCAGTACTTC
TRBJ1-6 . TRBV28 . CASSLEGVARDSPLHF TGTGCCAGCAGTTTAGAAGGCGTAGCACGGGATTCACCCCTCCACTTT
TRBJ1-3 . TRBV3-1/TRBV3-2 . CASSQVLMGKKPYSGNTIYF TGTGCCAGCAGCCAAGTGTTAATGGGGAAGAAACCTTACTCTGGAAACACCATATATTTT
TRBJ1-6 . TRBV7-9 . CASSFNNSPLHF TGTGCCAGCAGCTTTAATAATTCACCCCTCCACTTT
TRBJ2-6 . TRBV2 . CASSEFGAQALGANVLTF TGTGCCAGCAGTGAATTCGGGGCTCAGGCCCTGGGGGCCAACGTCCTGACTTTC
TRBJ2-5 once TRBV10-1 . CASRLLPKTYQETQYF TGCGCCAGCAGACTACTACCTAAAACGTACCAAGAGACCCAGTACTTC
TRBJ2-1 . TRBV5-1 TRBD2 CASSLGLAGTYNEQFF TGCGCCAGCAGCTTAGGACTAGCGGGTACCTACAATGAGCAGTTCTTC
TRBJ1-5 . TRBV2 . CASSAVDPSQPQHF TGTGCCAGCAGTGCCGTGGACCCCAGTCAGCCCCAGCATTTT
TRBJ2-7 . TRBV5-1 TRBD2 CASSPSGSYEQYF TGCGCCAGCAGCCCGAGCGGGAGTTACGAGCAGTACTTC
TRBJ2-1 . TRBV11-2 . CASSLDLPDPYNEQFF TGTGCCAGCAGCTTAGATCTCCCGGACCCCTACAATGAGCAGTTCTTC